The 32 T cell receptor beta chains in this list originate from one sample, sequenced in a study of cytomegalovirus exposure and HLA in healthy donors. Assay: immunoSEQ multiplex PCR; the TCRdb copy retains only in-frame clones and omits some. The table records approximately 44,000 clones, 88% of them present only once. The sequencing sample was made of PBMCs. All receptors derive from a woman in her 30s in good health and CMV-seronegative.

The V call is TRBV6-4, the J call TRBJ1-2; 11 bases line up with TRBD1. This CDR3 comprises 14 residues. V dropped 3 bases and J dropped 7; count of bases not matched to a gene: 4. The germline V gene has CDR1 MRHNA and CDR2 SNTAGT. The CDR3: CASSEGQGGVGYTF. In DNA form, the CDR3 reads TGTGCCAGCAGTGAGGGACAGGGGGGAGTTGGCTACACCTTC.

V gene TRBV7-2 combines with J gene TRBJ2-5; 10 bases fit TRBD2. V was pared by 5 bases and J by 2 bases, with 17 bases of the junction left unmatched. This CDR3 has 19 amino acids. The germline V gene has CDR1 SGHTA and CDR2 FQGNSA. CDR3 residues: CASSPQRTSGGYIQETQYF. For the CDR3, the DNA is TGTGCCAGCAGCCCGCAACGGACTAGCGGCGGATATATACAAGAGACCCAGTACTTC. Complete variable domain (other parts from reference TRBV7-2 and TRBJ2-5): GAGVSQSPSNKVTEKGKDVELRCDPISGHTALYWYRQSLGQGLEFLIYFQGNSAPDKSGLPSDRFSAERTGGSVSTLTIQRTQQEDSAVYLCASSPQRTSGGYIQETQYFGPGTRLLVL.

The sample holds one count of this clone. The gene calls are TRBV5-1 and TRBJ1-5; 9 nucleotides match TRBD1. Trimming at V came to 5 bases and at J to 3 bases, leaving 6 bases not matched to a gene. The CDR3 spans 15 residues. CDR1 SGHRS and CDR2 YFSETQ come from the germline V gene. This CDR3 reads CASSPGQGSNQPQHF. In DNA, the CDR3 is TGCGCCAGCAGTCCGGGACAGGGATCCAATCAGCCCCAGCATTTT. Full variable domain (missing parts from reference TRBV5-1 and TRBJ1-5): KAGVTQTPRYLIKTRGQQVTLSCSPISGHRSVSWYQQTPGQGLQFLFEYFSETQRNKGNFPGRFSGRQFSNSRSEMNVSTLELGDSALYLCASSPGQGSNQPQHFGDGTRLSIL.

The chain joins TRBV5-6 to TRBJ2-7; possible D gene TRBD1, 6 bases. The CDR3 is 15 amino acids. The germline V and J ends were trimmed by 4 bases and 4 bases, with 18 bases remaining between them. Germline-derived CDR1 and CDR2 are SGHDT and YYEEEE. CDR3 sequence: CASSADSEGRYEQYF. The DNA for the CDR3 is TGTGCCAGCAGCGCGGACAGCGAGGGTAGGTACGAGCAGTACTTC.

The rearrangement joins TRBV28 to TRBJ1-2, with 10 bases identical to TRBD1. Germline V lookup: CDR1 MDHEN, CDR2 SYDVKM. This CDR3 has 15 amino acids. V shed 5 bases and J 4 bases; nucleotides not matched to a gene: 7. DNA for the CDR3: TGTGCCAGCAGTACGGGACAGGGGCTAGGCTATGGCTACACCTTC. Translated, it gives CASSTGQGLGYGYTF.

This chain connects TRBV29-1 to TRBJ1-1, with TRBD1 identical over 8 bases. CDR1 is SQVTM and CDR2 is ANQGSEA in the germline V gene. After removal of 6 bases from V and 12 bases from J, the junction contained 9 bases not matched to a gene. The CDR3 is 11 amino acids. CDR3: CSVGMRDRTFF. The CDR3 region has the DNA TGCAGCGTCGGTATGAGGGACAGGACTTTCTTT.

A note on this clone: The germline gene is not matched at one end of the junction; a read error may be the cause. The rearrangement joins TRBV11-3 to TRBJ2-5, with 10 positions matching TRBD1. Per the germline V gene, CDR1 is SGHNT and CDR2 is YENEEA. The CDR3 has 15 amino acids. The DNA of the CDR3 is TGCGCCAGCAGCTTAGGACAGGGGGGCCAAGAGACCCAGTACTTC. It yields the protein CASSLGQGGQETQYF.

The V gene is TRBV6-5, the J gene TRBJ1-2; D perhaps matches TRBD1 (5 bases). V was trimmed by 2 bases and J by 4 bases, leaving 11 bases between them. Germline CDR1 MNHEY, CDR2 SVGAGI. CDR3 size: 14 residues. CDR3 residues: CASSYRLGGYGYTF. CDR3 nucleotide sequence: TGTGCCAGCAGTTACAGGTTGGGGGGCTATGGCTACACCTTC.

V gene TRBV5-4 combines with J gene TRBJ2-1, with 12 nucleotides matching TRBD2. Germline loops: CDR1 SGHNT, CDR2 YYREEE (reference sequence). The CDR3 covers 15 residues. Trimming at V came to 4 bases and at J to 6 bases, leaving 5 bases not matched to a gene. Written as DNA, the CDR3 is TGTGCCAGCAGCCCCGGGACTAGCGGGTCCAATGAGCAGTTCTTC. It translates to CASSPGTSGSNEQFF.

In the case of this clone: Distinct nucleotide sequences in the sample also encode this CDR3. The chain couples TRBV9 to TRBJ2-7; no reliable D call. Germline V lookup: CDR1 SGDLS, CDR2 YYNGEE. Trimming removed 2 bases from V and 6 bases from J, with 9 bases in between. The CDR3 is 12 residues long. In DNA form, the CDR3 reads TGTGCCAGCAGCGTCGACTCCGGCGAGCAGTACTTC. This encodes CASSVDSGEQYF.

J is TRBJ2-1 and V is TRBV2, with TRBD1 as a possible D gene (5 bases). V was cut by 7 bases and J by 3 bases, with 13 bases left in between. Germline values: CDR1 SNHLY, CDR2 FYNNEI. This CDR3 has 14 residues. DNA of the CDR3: TGTGCCAGCAAGGGGATCGACAGCTACAATGAGCAGTTCTTC. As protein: CASKGIDSYNEQFF.

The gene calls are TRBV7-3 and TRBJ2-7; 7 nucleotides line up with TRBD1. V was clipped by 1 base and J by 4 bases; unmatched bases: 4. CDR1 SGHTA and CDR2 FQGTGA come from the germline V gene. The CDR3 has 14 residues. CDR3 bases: TGTGCCAGCAGCTTAAGGGGACAGCTTTACGAGCAGTACTTC. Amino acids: CASSLRGQLYEQYF.

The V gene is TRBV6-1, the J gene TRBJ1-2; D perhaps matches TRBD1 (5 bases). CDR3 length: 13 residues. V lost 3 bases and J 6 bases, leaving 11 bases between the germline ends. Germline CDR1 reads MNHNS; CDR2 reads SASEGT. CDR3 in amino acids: CASSDAFRDGYTF. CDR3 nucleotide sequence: TGTGCCAGCAGTGATGCGTTCAGGGATGGCTACACCTTC.

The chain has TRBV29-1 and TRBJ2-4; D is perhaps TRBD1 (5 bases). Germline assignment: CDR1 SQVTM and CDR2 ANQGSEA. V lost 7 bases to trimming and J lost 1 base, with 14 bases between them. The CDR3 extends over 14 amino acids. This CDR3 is CSAWGEVAKNIQYF. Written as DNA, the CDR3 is TGCAGCGCCTGGGGCGAGGTGGCCAAAAACATTCAGTACTTC.

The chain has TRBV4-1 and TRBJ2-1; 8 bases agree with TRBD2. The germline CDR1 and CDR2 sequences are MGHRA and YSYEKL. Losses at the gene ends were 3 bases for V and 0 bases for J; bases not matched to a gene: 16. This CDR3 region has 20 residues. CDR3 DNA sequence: TGCGCCAGCAGCCATTCGGCCCACCTACTTAGCGGGACCTCCTACAATGAGCAGTTCTTC. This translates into CASSHSAHLLSGTSYNEQFF.

The CDR3 reads CASSIVGGGGTEAFF. For the CDR3, the DNA is TGTGCCAGTAGTATAGTGGGGGGAGGAGGCACTGAAGCTTTCTTT. V gene TRBV19 combines with J gene TRBJ1-1; D is perhaps TRBD1 (5 bases). Trimming removed 1 base from V and 4 bases from J, with 13 bases in between. Germline V CDR1 and CDR2: LNHDA, SQIVND (reference sequence). CDR3 length equals 15 residues.

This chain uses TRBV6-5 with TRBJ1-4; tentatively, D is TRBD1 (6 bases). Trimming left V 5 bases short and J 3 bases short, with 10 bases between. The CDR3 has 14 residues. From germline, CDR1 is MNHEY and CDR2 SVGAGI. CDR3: CASSRTASNEKLFF. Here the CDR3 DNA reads TGTGCCAGCAGTAGGACAGCGTCTAATGAAAAACTGTTTTTT.

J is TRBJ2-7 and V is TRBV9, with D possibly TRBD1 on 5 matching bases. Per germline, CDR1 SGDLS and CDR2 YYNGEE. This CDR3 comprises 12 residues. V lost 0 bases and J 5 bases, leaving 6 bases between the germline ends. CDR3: CASSVEGNEQYF. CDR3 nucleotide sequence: TGTGCCAGCAGCGTAGAGGGGAACGAGCAGTACTTC.

In DNA form, the CDR3 reads TGTGCCACCCGACTAGCGGGAGGGACGTCTGGGGCCAACGTCCTGACTTTC. Residues: CATRLAGGTSGANVLTF. This rearrangement joins TRBV28 to TRBJ2-6; TRBD2 matches 14 bases. V dropped 10 bases and J dropped 1; count of bases not matched to a gene: 6. CDR3 length: 17 residues. Germline CDR1 MDHEN, CDR2 SYDVKM.

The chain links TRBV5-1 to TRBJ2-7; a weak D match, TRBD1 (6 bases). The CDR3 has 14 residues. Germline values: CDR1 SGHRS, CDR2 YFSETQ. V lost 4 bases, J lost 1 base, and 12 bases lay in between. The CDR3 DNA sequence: TGCGCCAGCAGCCGTAACACAGGGTCCTACGAGCAGTACTTC. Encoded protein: CASSRNTGSYEQYF.

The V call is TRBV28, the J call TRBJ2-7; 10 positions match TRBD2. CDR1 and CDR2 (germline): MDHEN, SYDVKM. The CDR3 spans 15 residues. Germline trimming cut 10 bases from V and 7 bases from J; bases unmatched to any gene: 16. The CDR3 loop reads CATVALAGATREQYF. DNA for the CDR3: TGTGCCACCGTTGCCCTAGCGGGAGCGACGAGGGAGCAGTACTTC.

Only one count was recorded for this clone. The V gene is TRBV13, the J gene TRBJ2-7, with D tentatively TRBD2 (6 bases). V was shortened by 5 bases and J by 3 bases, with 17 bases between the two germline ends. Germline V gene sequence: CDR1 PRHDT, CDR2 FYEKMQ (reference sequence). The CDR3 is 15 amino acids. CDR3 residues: CASSPGTAFYYEQYF. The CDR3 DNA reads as TGTGCCAGCAGCCCCGGGACTGCTTTTTACTACGAGCAGTACTTC.

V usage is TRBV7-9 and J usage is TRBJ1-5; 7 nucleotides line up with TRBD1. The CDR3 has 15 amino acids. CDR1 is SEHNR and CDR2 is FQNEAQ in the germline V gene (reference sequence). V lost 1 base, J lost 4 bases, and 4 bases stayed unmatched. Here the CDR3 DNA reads TGTGCCAGCAGCTTAGGGGGACAGTTGAATCAGCCCCAGCATTTT. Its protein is CASSLGGQLNQPQHF.

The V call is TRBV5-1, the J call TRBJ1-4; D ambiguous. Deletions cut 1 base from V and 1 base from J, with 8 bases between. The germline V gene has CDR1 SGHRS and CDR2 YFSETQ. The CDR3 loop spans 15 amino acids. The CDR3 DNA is TGCGCCAGCAGCTTGACGGTTGTAACTAATGAAAAACTGTTTTTT. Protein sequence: CASSLTVVTNEKLFF.

This CDR3 reads CASSLEGVPYEQYF. CDR3 sequence (DNA): TGTGCCAGCAGTTTGGAAGGGGTTCCCTACGAGCAGTACTTC. This chain joins TRBV28 and TRBJ2-7, with D possibly matching TRBD1 (5 bases). Trimming stripped 3 bases from V and 2 bases from J, with 11 bases between. From germline, CDR1 is MDHEN and CDR2 SYDVKM. The CDR3 is made up of 14 amino acids.

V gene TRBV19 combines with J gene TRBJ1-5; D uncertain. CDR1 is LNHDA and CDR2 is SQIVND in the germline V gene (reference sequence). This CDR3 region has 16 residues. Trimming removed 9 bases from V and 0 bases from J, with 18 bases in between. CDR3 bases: TGTGCCAGCCAGAGGAGGGTGGGAGATAGCAATCAGCCCCAGCATTTT. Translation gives CASQRRVGDSNQPQHF.

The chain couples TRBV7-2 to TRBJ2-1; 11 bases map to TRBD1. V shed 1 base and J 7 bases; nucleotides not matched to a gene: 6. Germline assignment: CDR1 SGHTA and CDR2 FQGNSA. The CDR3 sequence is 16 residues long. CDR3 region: CASSLVGTGGRNEQFF. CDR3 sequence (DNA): TGTGCCAGCAGCTTAGTGGGGACAGGGGGGAGGAATGAGCAGTTCTTC.

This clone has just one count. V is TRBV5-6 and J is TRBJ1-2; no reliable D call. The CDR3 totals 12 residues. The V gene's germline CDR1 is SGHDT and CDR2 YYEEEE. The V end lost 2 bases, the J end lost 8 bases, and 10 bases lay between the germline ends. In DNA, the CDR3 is TGTGCCAGCAGCTTTTACCCGAGGGGCTACACCTTC. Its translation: CASSFYPRGYTF.

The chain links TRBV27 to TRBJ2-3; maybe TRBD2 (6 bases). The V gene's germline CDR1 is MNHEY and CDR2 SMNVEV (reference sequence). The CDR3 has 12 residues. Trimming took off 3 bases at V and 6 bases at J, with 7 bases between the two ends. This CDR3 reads CASSFRGDTQYF. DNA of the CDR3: TGTGCCAGCAGTTTTCGGGGGGATACGCAGTATTTT.

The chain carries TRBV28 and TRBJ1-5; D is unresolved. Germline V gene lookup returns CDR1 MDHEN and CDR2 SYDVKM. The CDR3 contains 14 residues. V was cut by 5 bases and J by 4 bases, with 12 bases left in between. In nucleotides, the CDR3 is TGTGCCAGCAGTCTCCCGGGAGGGAATCAGCCCCAGCATTTT. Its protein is CASSLPGGNQPQHF.

The DNA for the CDR3 is TGTGCCAGCAGCCCCCTGGCTAGCGGGAGATGGGGGGAGCAGTTCTTC. This translates into CASSPLASGRWGEQFF. The chain combines TRBV7-9 with TRBJ2-1; 10 nucleotides align to TRBD2. J was trimmed by 10 bases and V by 5 bases; bases with no gene match: 14. The CDR3 covers 16 residues. The germline CDR1 and CDR2 sequences are SEHNR and FQNEAQ (reference sequence). Full variable domain (missing parts from reference TRBV7-9 and TRBJ2-1): DTGVSQNPRHKITKRGQNVTFRCDPISEHNRLYWYRQTLGQGPEFLTYFQNEAQLEKSRLLSDRFSAERPKGSFSTLEIQRTEQGDSAMYLCASSPLASGRWGEQFFGPGTRLTVL.

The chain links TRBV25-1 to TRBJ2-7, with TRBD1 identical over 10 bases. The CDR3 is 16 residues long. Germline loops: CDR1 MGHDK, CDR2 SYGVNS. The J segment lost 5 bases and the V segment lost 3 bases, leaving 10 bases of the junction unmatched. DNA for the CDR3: TGTGCCAGCAGTGATACTAGGACAGGGGGTGGCAACGAGCAGTACTTC. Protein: CASSDTRTGGGNEQYF.